This entry lists 29 T cell receptor beta chains sequenced from one sample in a study of identical twins. TCRdb fed the 5' RACE reads into MiXCR, producing one record per CDR3 protein. The data hold approximately 280,000 distinct CDR3 sequences, with more than 6.5% observed a single time. These data also featured in a second study, about yellow fever vaccine responses in identical twins.

Sequenced: memory (CD45RO+) T cells sorted from blood. These receptors were taken from a woman aged 18-35 years in good health.

The table lists this clonotype with many counts. V is TRBV12-3 or TRBV12-4 and J is TRBJ1-2; 7 bases line up with TRBD1. The CDR3 consists of 13 residues. V dropped 4 bases and J dropped 6; count of bases not matched to a gene: 5. This CDR3 is CASSYRGPHGYTF. CDR3 DNA: TGTGCCAGCAGTTACAGGGGTCCCCATGGCTACACCTTC.

This clonotype was detected only a few times. The V gene is TRBV4-1, the J gene TRBJ2-2; 9 nucleotides match TRBD2. Germline lookup yields CDR1 MGHRA and CDR2 YSYEKL. The CDR3 contains 20 residues. The junction had 14 bases not matched to a gene; V was cut back by 2 bases and J by 1 base. The CDR3 sequence: CASSQRNDLLAGWNTGELFF. The CDR3 DNA follows: TGCGCCAGCAGCCAACGAAACGATCTGCTAGCGGGATGGAACACCGGGGAGCTGTTTTTT.

This clonotype was picked up a small number of times. This sequence joins TRBV11-3 and TRBJ2-5, with D possibly TRBD2 on 6 matching bases. Per the germline V gene, CDR1 is SGHNT and CDR2 is YENEEA. The CDR3 runs to 15 residues. V was shortened by 1 base and J by 5 bases, with 14 bases between the two germline ends. CDR3 sequence (DNA): TGTGCCAGCAGCTTAGCAGCGGGTGTAGAGGAGACCCAGTACTTC. Translation: CASSLAAGVEETQYF.

The rearrangement links TRBV6-1 to TRBJ2-1; TRBD1 might be the D (6 bases). Germline V gives CDR1 MNHNS, CDR2 SASEGT. This CDR3 has 15 amino acids. Trimming took off 2 bases at V and 12 bases at J, with 20 bases between the two ends. CDR3 residues: CASSENLPGVGVQFF. The CDR3 region has the DNA TGTGCCAGCAGTGAAAACCTCCCAGGGGTAGGTGTGCAGTTCTTC.

The genes are TRBV6-5 and TRBJ2-1, with 11 positions matching TRBD2. This CDR3 is 16 amino acids long. Germline CDR1 reads MNHEY; CDR2 reads SVGAGI. V dropped 0 bases and J dropped 6; count of bases not matched to a gene: 4. The CDR3 region has the DNA TGTGCCAGCAGTTACTCGAGGCTAGCGGGGGGCAATGAGCAGTTCTTC. This encodes CASSYSRLAGGNEQFF.

This clonotype was recorded many times. The gene calls are TRBV12-3 or TRBV12-4 and TRBJ1-5; maybe TRBD1 (6 bases). V dropped 6 bases and J dropped 3 bases, with 12 bases sitting between them. There are 14 residues in the CDR3. The CDR3 DNA is TGTGCCAGCAGACATTCAGGGGACAATCAGCCCCAGCATTTT. Translated, it gives CASRHSGDNQPQHF.

The chain couples TRBV6-6 to TRBJ1-1; D ambiguous. The CDR3 sequence is 12 residues long. The V end lost 4 bases, the J end lost 0 bases, and 3 bases lay between the germline ends. Germline values: CDR1 MNHNY, CDR2 SVGAGI (reference sequence). CDR3 amino acids: CASSFMNTEAFF. The CDR3 nucleotides read TGTGCCAGCAGTTTTATGAACACTGAAGCTTTCTTT.

The chain is built from TRBV4-2 and TRBJ2-1; tentative D call: TRBD2 (5 bases). Per the germline V gene, CDR1 is LGHNA and CDR2 is YNFKEQ. Trimming took off 3 bases at V and 3 bases at J, with 6 bases between the two ends. This CDR3 is 13 amino acids long. CDR3 sequence (DNA): TGTGCCAGCAGCCAGACTATCTACAATGAGCAGTTCTTC. It is translated as CASSQTIYNEQFF.

About this clonotype itself: Given the absence of the conserved phenylalanine or tryptophan at the CDR3 end, a read error is likely. This chain links TRBV6-1 with TRBJ2-3, with unresolved D. V was pared by 6 bases and J by 3 bases, with 13 bases between. This CDR3 comprises 14 residues. In germline, CDR1 is MNHNS, CDR2 SASEGT. The chain's CDR3 is CASRRVGVTDTQYS. CDR3 DNA: TGTGCCAGCAGAAGGGTCGGTGTAACAGATACGCAGTATTCT.

This clonotype was recorded at least ten times. The chain uses TRBV29-1 and TRBJ1-5; tentatively, D is TRBD1 (5 bases). The CDR3 is made up of 13 amino acids. Germline V gene data show CDR1 as SQVTM and CDR2 as ANQGSEA. V lost 4 bases, J lost 1 base, and 8 bases lay in between. CDR3 DNA: TGCAGCGTTGGTTCAGGGAGCAATCAGCCCCAGCATTTT. It specifies CSVGSGSNQPQHF.

The rearrangement uses TRBV2 and TRBJ2-4; the match to TRBD2 covers 10 bases. After removal of 6 bases from V and 0 bases from J, the junction contained 8 bases not matched to a gene. Germline CDR1 SNHLY, CDR2 FYNNEI. The CDR3 runs to 17 residues. The CDR3 reads CASRTLAGGLAKNIQYF. CDR3 nucleotides: TGTGCCAGCAGGACCTTAGCGGGAGGCCTAGCCAAAAACATTCAGTACTTC.

This clonotype appeared many times. This chain links TRBV5-1 with TRBJ1-1; 7 nucleotides line up with TRBD1. The trim removed 5 bases at V and 0 bases at J, leaving 4 bases unmatched. This CDR3 has 14 amino acids. CDR1 is SGHRS and CDR2 is YFSETQ in the germline V gene. The CDR3 region has the DNA TGCGCCAGCAGTAGGGACAGCATGAACACTGAAGCTTTCTTT. Its translation is CASSRDSMNTEAFF.

Only one count was recorded for this clonotype. The chain couples TRBV6-6 to TRBJ2-5; maybe TRBD1 (6 bases). The CDR3 is 13 amino acids. CDR1 and CDR2 from the germline V gene are MNHNY and SVGAGI (reference sequence). V lost 5 bases to trimming and J lost 5 bases, with 12 bases between them. The CDR3 region is CASSATGLETQYF. CDR3 in DNA: TGTGCCAGCAGTGCAACAGGGCTGGAGACCCAGTACTTC.

This clonotype was detected ten times or more. This chain links TRBV12-3 or TRBV12-4 with TRBJ2-5; D is unresolved. V lost 3 bases and J lost 2, with 10 bases in between. The CDR3 runs to 14 residues. The CDR3 is CASSLIWGQETQYF. Here the CDR3 DNA reads TGTGCCAGCAGTTTGATCTGGGGACAAGAGACCCAGTACTTC.

This clonotype was observed a few times. V and J are TRBV4-1 and TRBJ1-1; D possibly corresponds to TRBD1 (5 bases). This CDR3 has 15 amino acids. Germline assignment: CDR1 MGHRA and CDR2 YSYEKL. With 2 bases removed from V and 6 bases from J, the gap between germline ends came to 16 bases. CDR3 sequence (DNA): TGCGCCAGCAGCCAATGGGGGAGCGGGTCCGCTGAAGCTTTCTTT. It encodes CASSQWGSGSAEAFF.

This clonotype was observed many times. The gene calls are TRBV5-1 and TRBJ1-2, with 9 bases that match TRBD1. Germline V lookup: CDR1 SGHRS, CDR2 YFSETQ. The CDR3 has 14 residues. After removal of 4 bases from V and 8 bases from J, the junction contained 9 bases not matched to a gene. The CDR3 bases are TGCGCCAGCAGCGAGGACAGGGGCATGGGGGGCTACACCTTC. Its protein is CASSEDRGMGGYTF.

This clonotype was recorded a few times. This chain uses TRBV29-1 with TRBJ2-7; D possibly corresponds to TRBD1 (6 bases). V was pared by 6 bases and J by 5 bases, with 14 bases between. CDR3 size: 12 residues. Germline lookup yields CDR1 SQVTM and CDR2 ANQGSEA. CDR3 in DNA: TGCAGCGTACGGACAGATGGGGACGAGCAGTACTTC. The encoded protein is CSVRTDGDEQYF.

The chain joins TRBV20-1 to TRBJ2-4; 7 nucleotides agree with TRBD2. Germline assignment: CDR1 DFQATT and CDR2 SNEGSKA (reference sequence). The V segment lost 6 bases and the J segment 13 bases; nucleotides outside the gene matches: 18. This CDR3 has 14 residues. CDR3 DNA sequence: TGCAGTGCCCGCCCCTGGGGGGGGGATTCTGTACAGTACTTC. Translated: CSARPWGGDSVQYF.

Many counts were recorded for this clonotype. J is TRBJ2-1 and V is TRBV5-1; a weak D match, TRBD1 (6 bases). The germline V gene encodes CDR1 SGHRS and CDR2 YFSETQ. This CDR3 comprises 16 residues. V lost 0 bases and J lost 7, with 17 bases in between. The CDR3 spells CASSLVPGEYGNEQFF. In nucleotides, the CDR3 is TGCGCCAGCAGCTTGGTTCCAGGGGAGTATGGGAATGAGCAGTTCTTC.

The CDR3 region is CASSFGTGNNQPQHF. The CDR3 DNA sequence: TGTGCCAGCAGTTTCGGGACAGGGAATAATCAGCCCCAGCATTTT. J is TRBJ1-5 and V is TRBV27, with 9 bases aligning to TRBD1. The V gene end was trimmed by 3 bases and the J gene end by 4 bases; junction bases not matched to a gene: 4. The germline gives CDR1 MNHEY, CDR2 SMNVEV (reference sequence). The CDR3 sequence is 15 residues long.

This clonotype was found many times. The chain links TRBV5-6 to TRBJ1-1, with D unclear. Germline loops: CDR1 SGHDT, CDR2 YYEEEE. This CDR3 contains 13 residues. Trimming cost V 0 bases and J 5 bases, with 8 bases left between them. The CDR3 loop is CASSLVVGTEAFF. The DNA for the CDR3 is TGTGCCAGCAGCTTGGTTGTGGGTACTGAAGCTTTCTTT.

V usage is TRBV4-2 and J usage is TRBJ2-3; the D is unclear. The CDR3 totals 14 residues. CDR1 and CDR2 (germline): LGHNA, YNFKEQ. Trimming shortened V by 0 bases and J by 4 bases, and 8 bases separated the two germline ends. The CDR3 DNA follows: TGTGCCAGCAGCCAAGAACTCGAGGCAGATACGCAGTATTTT. This codes for CASSQELEADTQYF.

This clonotype was counted only a few times. The J gene is TRBJ1-1, the V gene TRBV7-8; D gene ambiguous. Germline V gives CDR1 SGHVS, CDR2 FQNEAQ. Trimming pared 4 bases from V and 2 bases from J, leaving 8 bases between. The length of the CDR3 is 13 residues. The CDR3 is CASSSEPNTEAFF. In DNA form, the CDR3 reads TGTGCCAGCAGCTCTGAACCTAACACTGAAGCTTTCTTT.

This chain uses TRBV20-1 with TRBJ2-7; 9 nucleotides align to TRBD2. V dropped 3 bases and J dropped 0; count of bases not matched to a gene: 9. Germline V lookup: CDR1 DFQATT, CDR2 SNEGSKA (reference sequence). The CDR3 covers 16 residues. The CDR3 protein is CSASGGRAHFSYEQYF. In nucleotides, the CDR3 is TGCAGTGCTAGTGGCGGGAGGGCCCATTTCTCCTACGAGCAGTACTTC.

As for this clonotype: A junction boundary mismatches the germline segment, possibly from a read error. V and J are TRBV6-5 and TRBJ1-3; the D gene is possibly TRBD1 (5 bases). The CDR3 consists of 16 residues. CDR1 and CDR2 (germline): MNHEY, SVGAGI. The CDR3: CASSYSGGTTGKTIYF. The DNA for the CDR3 is TGTGCCAGCAGTTACTCCGGGGGGACCACTGGAAAAACCATATATTTT.

This clonotype was seen at least ten times. V and J are TRBV5-1 and TRBJ2-1; D gene ambiguous. CDR3 length equals 14 residues. V gave up 4 bases and J gave up 8 bases, with 16 bases separating them. CDR1 and CDR2 (germline): SGHRS, YFSETQ. CDR3 sequence reads: CASSPAWSVDEQFF. DNA of the CDR3: TGCGCCAGCAGCCCGGCGTGGAGTGTAGATGAGCAGTTCTTC. Complete variable domain (other parts from reference TRBV5-1 and TRBJ2-1): KAGVTQTPRYLIKTRGQQVTLSCSPISGHRSVSWYQQTPGQGLQFLFEYFSETQRNKGNFPGRFSGRQFSNSRSEMNVSTLELGDSALYLCASSPAWSVDEQFFGPGTRLTVL.

This clonotype was counted ten times or more. The chain employs TRBV29-1 and TRBJ2-5; unclear D gene. Germline values: CDR1 SQVTM, CDR2 ANQGSEA. V lost 1 base, J lost 5 bases, and 5 bases lay in between. There are 11 residues in the CDR3. The CDR3 DNA reads TGCAGCGTTGAAGGCGAGGAGACCCAGTACTTC. Translation gives CSVEGEETQYF.

This clonotype was counted only a few times. The V call is TRBV5-1, the J call TRBJ1-6; 9 positions agree with TRBD1. The CDR3 loop spans 15 amino acids. V dropped 4 bases and J dropped 7; count of bases not matched to a gene: 6. CDR1 is SGHRS, CDR2 YFSETQ, per germline. The CDR3 nucleotides read TGCGCCAGCAGCGACCAGGACAGGGGAAATTCACCCCTCCACTTT. Protein product: CASSDQDRGNSPLHF. Complete variable domain (other parts from reference TRBV5-1 and TRBJ1-6): KAGVTQTPRYLIKTRGQQVTLSCSPISGHRSVSWYQQTPGQGLQFLFEYFSETQRNKGNFPGRFSGRQFSNSRSEMNVSTLELGDSALYLCASSDQDRGNSPLHFGNGTRLTVT.

This clonotype was seen a handful of times. The chain uses TRBV10-3 and TRBJ2-2; 10 nucleotides line up with TRBD1. The CDR3 has 15 amino acids. V shed 6 bases and J 1 base; nucleotides not matched to a gene: 2. In germline, CDR1 is ENHRY, CDR2 SYGVKD. The CDR3 sequence: CAISGTGVNTGELFF. CDR3 DNA: TGTGCCATCAGCGGGACAGGGGTGAACACCGGGGAGCTGTTTTTT.